Presented here are 5 T cell receptor beta chains from one specimen sequenced in a study of blood T cell repertoires in COVID-19. Sequencing used immunoSEQ multiplex PCR; TCRdb keeps in-frame clones, though not all of them. Of some 76,000 clones detected, approximately 85% appear once; the ten largest clones hold 27%. Sequenced input: peripheral blood. These receptors all stem from a human donor in a cohort sampled during active COVID-19.

The chain has TRBV7-2 and TRBJ2-7, with TRBD1 matching 7 bases. Germline trimming cut 5 bases from V and 3 bases from J; bases unmatched to any gene: 7. CDR3 length: 14 amino acids. Germline V CDR1 and CDR2: SGHTA, FQGNSA. The chain's CDR3 is CASSNRDSLYEQYF. Here the CDR3 DNA reads TGTGCCAGCAGCAACCGGGACAGCCTCTACGAGCAGTACTTC.

This chain's CDR3 is CASSYFGYEQYF. The CDR3 DNA reads as TGTGCCAGCAGCTATTTCGGCTACGAGCAGTACTTC. The chain has TRBV12-3 or TRBV12-4 and TRBJ2-7; the D is unclear. Trimming took 6 bases from V and 3 from J, leaving 9 bases between them. There are 12 residues in the CDR3.

The chain has TRBV5-4 and TRBJ2-2, with 8 bases identical to TRBD2. J gave up 3 bases and V 3 bases, and 10 bases lay outside the gene matches. There are 17 residues in the CDR3. Germline CDR1 SGHNT, CDR2 YYREEE (reference sequence). CDR3 protein: CASSSGRRGVDTGELFF. For the CDR3, the DNA is TGTGCCAGCAGCTCGGGGAGGCGGGGGGTGGACACCGGGGAGCTGTTTTTT.

The chain joins TRBV7-2 to TRBJ2-5; TRBD2 matches at 9 bases. V dropped 0 bases and J dropped 1; count of bases not matched to a gene: 0. Germline V gene data show CDR1 as SGHTA and CDR2 as FQGNSA. There are 15 residues in the CDR3. The chain's CDR3 is CASSLALAGQETQYF. CDR3 coding DNA: TGTGCCAGCAGCTTAGCACTAGCGGGCCAAGAGACCCAGTACTTC.

This clone was detected once. This rearrangement joins TRBV4-2 to TRBJ2-2; 8 bases are shared with TRBD1. The germline V gene has CDR1 LGHNA and CDR2 YNFKEQ. With 4 bases clipped from V and 7 bases from J, the junction kept 8 bases outside the gene matches. The CDR3 contains 15 residues. Written as DNA, the CDR3 is TGTGCCAGCAGCCTTATTGCAGGGGGCAACGGGGAGCTGTTTTTT. This translates into CASSLIAGGNGELFF.